This entry describes one T cell receptor (beta chain). This specimen belongs to a study of lymphopenia after photon versus proton radiotherapy. The V and J ends lost 8 bases and 2 bases, in that order; junction bases with no gene match: 6. Germline CDR1 and CDR2: MGHRA and YSYEKL. CDR3 length: 14 residues. Sequencing used immunoSEQ multiplex PCR; TCRdb keeps in-frame clones, though not all of them. This sample has roughly 8,300 clones, with just over 85% found just once. This receptor was identified in a man at least 80 years old with cholangiocarcinoma. Sequencing used peripheral blood, obtained from a patient treated with photon-based radiotherapy. This sequence joins TRBV4-1 and TRBJ1-1, with 9 bases that match TRBD1. In DNA form, the CDR3 reads TGCGCCAGCGGGTGGGACAGGGCCAACACTGAAGCTTTCTTT. It translates to CASGWDRANTEAFF.